This T cell receptor (beta chain) emerged from a study of shared clonotypes between healthy human individuals (dated by TCRdb to 2020 to 2021). For context, the study as a whole: The cohort included three men and two women between 18 and 49 years of age. Blood TCR repertoires of about five healthy adults were deeply sequenced to estimate repertoire size and the extent of clonotype sharing between individuals. To increase sequencing depth and limit assay-specific biases, different laboratories used diverse techniques to prepare libraries and sequence TCR repertoires. Between about 0.85 and 9.5 billion PBMCs per donor were obtained by leukapheresis. Per donor, three plates each were used for CD4 naive and CD4 memory, two for CD8 naive, and one for CD8 memory. General study outcomes and caveats: Naive subsets generally had larger estimated clonotype richness than memory subsets did. Because the study included a small number of donors, the genetic and exposure-history diversity represented was limited. Roughly 5% of naive CD4, approximately 3.7% of naive CD8, around 2.3% of memory CD4, and about 0.4% of memory CD8 clonotypes were shared across a few donors. Sampling was restricted to blood, and TCR repertoires in tissues likely differ from the TCR repertoires found in blood. Pairwise subsampling indicated that sequencing depth was expected to affect the degree of clonotype sharing among donors. Compared with non-shared clonotypes, clonotypes shared by all four sorted-subset donors had higher generation probabilities. Incomplete sequencing was indicated by rarefaction of sorted-subset datasets, despite the large sequencing depth.

CD8 naive samples consisted of CD45RO-negative cells that were positively selected for CCR7, yielding a CD45RA+CCR7+ population without TemRA cells. The donors were healthy, HIV-negative adults with no recently reported acute infections or vaccinations. All donors were Caucasian adults living in Nashville, Tennessee, USA. Blood was obtained by leukapheresis, after which PBMCs were separated by Ficoll-Histopaque density gradient centrifugation and cryopreserved in liquid nitrogen vapor phase. Purity and quantity of every magnetically sorted T cell population were checked by analytical flow cytometry. From each sorted fraction, genomic DNA was isolated and quantified by UV absorbance on a Nanodrop 2000c. Using the deep immunoSEQ assay, TCR CDR3 regions were amplified from genomic DNA by multiplex PCR. For each cell subset, the extracted genomic DNA was distributed evenly across all wells of several immunoSEQ 96-well plates, and each plate served as one replicate. For sorted subsets, approximately 190 ng of genomic DNA, equivalent to around 31,000 T cell genomes, went into each replicate PCR. The purified libraries were quantified using a Qubit 3.0 fluorometer, sized with a Bioanalyzer 2100, and then quantified again using the KAPA Library Quantification kit. Every immunoSEQ 96-well plate was sequenced on a dedicated single-read 150-cycle Illumina NextSeq 550 flow cell. Concerning the study's data processing: Because the immunoSEQ output included only junctional sequences and no quality scores, the filtering could not be the same as the filtering used for full-length reads. To assign V/J genes and CDR3, sequences were annotated using PyIR, a Python wrapper for IgBLAST v1.9, with IMGT germline references. Reads were filtered out if the reads had weak V/J assignments (E-value above 1e-6), no CDR3, stop codons, out-of-frame junctions, or ambiguous translated residues. V3J clonotypes were defined as sequences sharing the same inferred V gene, J gene, and CDR3 amino acid sequence. Percentage overlap between repertoires was calculated by dividing the number of shared unique clonotypes by the size of the smaller repertoire. Repertoire richness was assessed with RTK rarefaction, the Chao1 estimator, and Recon v2.1 estimates of unobserved clonotypes. For all TCRbeta clonotypes obtained by the gDNA method from several donors, generation probabilities were computed with OLGA. TCRdb limited this immuneACCESS table to in-frame rearrangements with V and J called. A share of clones is missing; checked studies link under half to unresolved V genes, and the rest is unexplained. V, J and clone size reflect that table, while D and trimming were determined from the DNA. The sample profile shows about 1,800,000 clones; approximately 94% of them were found once. The top ten clonotypes cover less than 1.5% of the sample.

CDR1 and CDR2, looked up from the germline V gene, are SGHVS and FQNEAQ. The V and J ends are trimmed by 5 bases and 7 bases, leaving 10 bases between them. The CDR3 sequence holds 12 residues, the cysteine and phenylalanine included. This entry keeps only the CDR3 DNA: 36 bases, framed from base 1. To note about this clone: No antigen is known for it. Per-base quality was not reported, and no clone a single base away is much larger than it.

The TCR sequence derives from a man between 18 and 29 years old in good health. The sequencing input was naive CD8+ T cells sorted from blood. This specimen's cell subset or site label, interpreted: CD45RA+CCR7+. Recombination joined TRBV7-8 with TRBJ2-3; the D gene remains uncertain. The CDR3: CASSPNANTQYF. The DNA is as follows: TGTGCCAGCAGCCCGAATGCAAATACGCAGTATTTT. The full variable domain, with segments outside the CDR3 supplied by the reference TRBV7-8 and TRBJ2-3 proteins, appears as GAGVSQSPRYKVAKRGQDVALRCDPISGHVSLFWYQQALGQGPEFLTYFQNEAQLDKSGLPSDRFFAERPEGSVSTLKIQRTQQEDSAVYLCASSPNANTQYFGPGTRLTVL.